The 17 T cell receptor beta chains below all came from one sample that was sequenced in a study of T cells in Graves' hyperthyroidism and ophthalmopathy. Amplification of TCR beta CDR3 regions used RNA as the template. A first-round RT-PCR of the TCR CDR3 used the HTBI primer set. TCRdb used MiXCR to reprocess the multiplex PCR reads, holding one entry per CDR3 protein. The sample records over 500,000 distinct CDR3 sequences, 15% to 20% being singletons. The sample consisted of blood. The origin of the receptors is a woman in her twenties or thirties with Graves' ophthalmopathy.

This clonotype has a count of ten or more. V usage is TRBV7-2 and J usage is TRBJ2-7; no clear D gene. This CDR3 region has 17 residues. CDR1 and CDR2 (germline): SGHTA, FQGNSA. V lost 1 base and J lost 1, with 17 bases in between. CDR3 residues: CASSLGRPGGVSYEQYF. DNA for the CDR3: TGTGCCAGCAGCTTAGGGCGCCCGGGTGGAGTGTCCTACGAGCAGTACTTC.

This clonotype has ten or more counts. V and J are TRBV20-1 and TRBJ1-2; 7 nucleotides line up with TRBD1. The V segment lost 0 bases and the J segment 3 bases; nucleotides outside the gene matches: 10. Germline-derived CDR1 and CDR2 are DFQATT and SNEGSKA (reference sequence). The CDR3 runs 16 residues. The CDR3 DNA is TGCAGTGCTAGAGATTTCGAGGGGGCGCTGGACTATGGCTACACCTTC. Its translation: CSARDFEGALDYGYTF.

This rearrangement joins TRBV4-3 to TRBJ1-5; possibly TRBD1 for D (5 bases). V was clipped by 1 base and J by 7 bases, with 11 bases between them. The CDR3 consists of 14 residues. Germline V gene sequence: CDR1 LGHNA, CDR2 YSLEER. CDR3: CASSQGGYQQPQHF. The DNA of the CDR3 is TGCGCCAGCAGCCAAGGGGGGTATCAACAGCCCCAGCATTTT.

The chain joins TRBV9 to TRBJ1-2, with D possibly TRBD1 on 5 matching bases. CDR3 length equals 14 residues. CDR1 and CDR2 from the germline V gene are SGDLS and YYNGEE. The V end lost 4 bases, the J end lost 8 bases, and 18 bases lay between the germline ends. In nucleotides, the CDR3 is TGTGCCAGCAGCTCCCAAGCCAGGGATTGGGGCTACACCTTC. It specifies CASSSQARDWGYTF.

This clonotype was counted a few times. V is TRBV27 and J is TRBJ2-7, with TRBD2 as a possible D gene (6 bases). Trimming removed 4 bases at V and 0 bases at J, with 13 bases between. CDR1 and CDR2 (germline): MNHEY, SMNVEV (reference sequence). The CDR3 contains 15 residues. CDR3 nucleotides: TGTGCCAGCAGTTCGGAGGCGGGGAGCTCCTACGAGCAGTACTTC. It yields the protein CASSSEAGSSYEQYF.

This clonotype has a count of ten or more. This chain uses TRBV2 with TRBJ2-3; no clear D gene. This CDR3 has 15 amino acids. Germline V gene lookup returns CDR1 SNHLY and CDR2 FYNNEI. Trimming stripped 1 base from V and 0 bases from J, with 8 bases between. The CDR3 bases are TGTGCCAGCAGTGAAGAATTCAGAAGCACAGATACGCAGTATTTT. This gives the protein CASSEEFRSTDTQYF.

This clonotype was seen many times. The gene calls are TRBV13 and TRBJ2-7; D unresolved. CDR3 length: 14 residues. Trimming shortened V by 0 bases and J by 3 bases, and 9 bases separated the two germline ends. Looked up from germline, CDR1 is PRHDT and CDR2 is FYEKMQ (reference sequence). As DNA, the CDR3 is TGTGCCAGCAGCTTAGGGGGGAACAACTACGAGCAGTACTTC. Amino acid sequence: CASSLGGNNYEQYF. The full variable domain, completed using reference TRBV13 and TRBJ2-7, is AAGVIQSPRHLIKEKRETATLKCYPIPRHDTVYWYQQGPGQDPQFLISFYEKMQSDKGSIPDRFSAQQFSDYHSELNMSSLELGDSALYFCASSLGGNNYEQYFGPGTRLTVT.

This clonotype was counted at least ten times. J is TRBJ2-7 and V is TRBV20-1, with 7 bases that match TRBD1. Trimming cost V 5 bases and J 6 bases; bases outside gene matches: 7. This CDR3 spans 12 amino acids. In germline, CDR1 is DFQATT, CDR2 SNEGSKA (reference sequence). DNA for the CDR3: TGCAGTGCTGGGGACAGCCGCTCCGAGCAGTACTTC. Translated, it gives CSAGDSRSEQYF.

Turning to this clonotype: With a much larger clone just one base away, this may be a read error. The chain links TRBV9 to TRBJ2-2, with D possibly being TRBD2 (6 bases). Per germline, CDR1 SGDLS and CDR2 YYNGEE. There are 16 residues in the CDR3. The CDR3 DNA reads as TGTGCCAGCGGCGTAAATCGACTAGCGAACACCGGGGAGCTGTTTTTT. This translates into CASGVNRLANTGELFF.

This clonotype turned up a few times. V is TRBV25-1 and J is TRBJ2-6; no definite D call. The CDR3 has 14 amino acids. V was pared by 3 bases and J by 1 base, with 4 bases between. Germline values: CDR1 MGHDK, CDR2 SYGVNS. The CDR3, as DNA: TGTGCCAGCAGTGAGCAATCTGGGGCCAACGTCCTGACTTTC. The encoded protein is CASSEQSGANVLTF.

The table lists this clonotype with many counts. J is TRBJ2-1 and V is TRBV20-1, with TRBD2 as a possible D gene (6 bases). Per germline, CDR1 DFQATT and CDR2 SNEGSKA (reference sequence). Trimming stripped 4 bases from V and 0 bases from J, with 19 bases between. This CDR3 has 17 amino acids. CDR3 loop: CSATPIGGFSSYNEQFF. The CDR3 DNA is TGCAGTGCTACACCTATCGGGGGTTTCTCCTCCTACAATGAGCAGTTCTTC.

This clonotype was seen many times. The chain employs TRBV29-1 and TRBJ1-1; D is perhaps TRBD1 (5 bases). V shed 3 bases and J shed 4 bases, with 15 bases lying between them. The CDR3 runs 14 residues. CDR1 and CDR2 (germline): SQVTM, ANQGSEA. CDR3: CSVEAGSQGTEAFF. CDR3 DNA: TGCAGCGTTGAGGCGGGCAGCCAGGGCACTGAAGCTTTCTTT.

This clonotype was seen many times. The CDR3 DNA reads TGTGCCAGCAGTTTGAGGGCTTTTGAGCAGTACTTC. Translation: CASSLRAFEQYF. The J gene is TRBJ2-7, the V gene TRBV12-3 or TRBV12-4; D may be TRBD2 (5 bases). The CDR3 covers 12 residues. Trimming shortened V by 3 bases and J by 7 bases, and 10 bases separated the two germline ends.

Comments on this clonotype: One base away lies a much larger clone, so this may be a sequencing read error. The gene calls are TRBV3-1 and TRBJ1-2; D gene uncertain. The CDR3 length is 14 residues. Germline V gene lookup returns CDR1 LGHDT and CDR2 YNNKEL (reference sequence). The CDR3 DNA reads TGTGCCAGCAGCAAAGATGGAGGATCCTATGGCTACACCTTC. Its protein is CASSKDGGSYGYTF.

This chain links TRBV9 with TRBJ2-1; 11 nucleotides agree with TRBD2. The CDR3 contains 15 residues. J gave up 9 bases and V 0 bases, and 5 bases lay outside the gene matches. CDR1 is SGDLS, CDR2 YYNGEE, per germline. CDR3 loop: CASSVELAGDGEQFF. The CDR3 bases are TGTGCCAGCAGCGTAGAACTAGCGGGAGATGGTGAGCAGTTCTTC.

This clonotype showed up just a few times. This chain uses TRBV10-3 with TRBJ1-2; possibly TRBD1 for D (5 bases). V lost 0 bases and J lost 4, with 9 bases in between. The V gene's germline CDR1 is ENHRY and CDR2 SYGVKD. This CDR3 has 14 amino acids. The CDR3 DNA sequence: TGTGCCATCAGTGAGTCGGGGGTCGGCTATGGCTACACCTTC. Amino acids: CAISESGVGYGYTF.

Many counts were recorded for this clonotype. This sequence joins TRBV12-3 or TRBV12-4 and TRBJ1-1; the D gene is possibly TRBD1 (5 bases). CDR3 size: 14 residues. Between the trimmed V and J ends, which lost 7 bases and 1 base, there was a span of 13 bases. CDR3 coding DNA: TGTGCCAGCACCGACGGGCAGGGGAACACTGAAGCTTTCTTT. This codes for CASTDGQGNTEAFF.